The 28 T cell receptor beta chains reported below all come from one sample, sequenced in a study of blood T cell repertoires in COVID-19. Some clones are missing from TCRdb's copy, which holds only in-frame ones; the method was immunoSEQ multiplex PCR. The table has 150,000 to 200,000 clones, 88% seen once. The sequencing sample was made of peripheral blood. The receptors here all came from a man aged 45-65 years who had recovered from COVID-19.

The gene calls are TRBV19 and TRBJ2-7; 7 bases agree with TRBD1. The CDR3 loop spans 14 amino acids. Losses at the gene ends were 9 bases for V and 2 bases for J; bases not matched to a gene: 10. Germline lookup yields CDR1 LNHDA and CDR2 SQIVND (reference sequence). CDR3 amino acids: CASSGETGPYEQYF. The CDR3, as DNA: TGTGCCAGCAGTGGCGAGACAGGGCCCTACGAGCAGTACTTC.

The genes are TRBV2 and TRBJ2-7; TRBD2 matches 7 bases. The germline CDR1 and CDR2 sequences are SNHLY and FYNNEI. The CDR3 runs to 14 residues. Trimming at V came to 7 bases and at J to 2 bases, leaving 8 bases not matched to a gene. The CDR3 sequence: CASNTGLTPYEQYF. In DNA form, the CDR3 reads TGTGCCAGCAATACGGGACTAACTCCCTACGAGCAGTACTTC.

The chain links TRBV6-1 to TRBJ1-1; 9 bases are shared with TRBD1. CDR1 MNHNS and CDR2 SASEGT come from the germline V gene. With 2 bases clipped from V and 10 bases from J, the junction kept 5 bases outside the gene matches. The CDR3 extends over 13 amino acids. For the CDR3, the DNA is TGTGCCAGCAGTGAACGGGACAGGGTGGGAGCTTTCTTT. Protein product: CASSERDRVGAFF.

The CDR3 reads CASSRTGDSYEQYF. CDR3 coding DNA: TGTGCCAGCAGTCGGACAGGGGACTCCTACGAGCAGTACTTC. The chain employs TRBV6-2 or TRBV6-3 and TRBJ2-7; 9 bases align to TRBD1. The junction had 2 bases not matched to a gene; V was cut back by 5 bases and J by 0 bases. CDR1 MNHEY and CDR2 SVGEGT come from the germline V gene. This CDR3 spans 14 amino acids.

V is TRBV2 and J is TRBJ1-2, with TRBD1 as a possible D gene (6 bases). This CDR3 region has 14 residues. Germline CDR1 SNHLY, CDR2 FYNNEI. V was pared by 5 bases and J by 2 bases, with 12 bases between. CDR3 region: CASSLRDKNYGYTF. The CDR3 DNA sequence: TGTGCCAGCAGTCTACGGGACAAAAACTATGGCTACACCTTC.

For the CDR3, the DNA is TGTGCCGTCGGACACCTTAATGAAAAACTGTTTTTT. Encoded protein: CAVGHLNEKLFF. The rearrangement links TRBV19 to TRBJ1-4, with a weak D call TRBD1 (5 bases). The CDR3 loop spans 12 amino acids. Germline CDR1 LNHDA, CDR2 SQIVND (reference sequence). V was shortened by 11 bases and J by 4 bases, with 11 bases between the two germline ends.

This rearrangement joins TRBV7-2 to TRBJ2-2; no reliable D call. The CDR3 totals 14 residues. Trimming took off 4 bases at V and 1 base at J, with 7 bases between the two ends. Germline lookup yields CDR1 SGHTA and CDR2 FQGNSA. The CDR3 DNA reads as TGTGCCAGCAGCTCCCAACAGAACACCGGGGAGCTGTTTTTT. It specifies CASSSQQNTGELFF.

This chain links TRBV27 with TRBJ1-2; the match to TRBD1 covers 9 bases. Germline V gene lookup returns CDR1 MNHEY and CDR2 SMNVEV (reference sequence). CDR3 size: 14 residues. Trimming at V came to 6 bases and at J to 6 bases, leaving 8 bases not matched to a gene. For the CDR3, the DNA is TGTGCCAGCAGGCCCACCGGGACAGGGCATGGCTACACCTTC. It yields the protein CASRPTGTGHGYTF.

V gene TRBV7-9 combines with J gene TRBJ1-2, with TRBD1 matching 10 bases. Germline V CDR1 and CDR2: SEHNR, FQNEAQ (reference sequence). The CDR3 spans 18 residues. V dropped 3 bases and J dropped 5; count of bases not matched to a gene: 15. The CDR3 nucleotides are TGTGCCAGCAGCTTGCCTCCGGGACAGGGGCCTTCCGGGTATGGCTACACCTTC. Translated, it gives CASSLPPGQGPSGYGYTF.

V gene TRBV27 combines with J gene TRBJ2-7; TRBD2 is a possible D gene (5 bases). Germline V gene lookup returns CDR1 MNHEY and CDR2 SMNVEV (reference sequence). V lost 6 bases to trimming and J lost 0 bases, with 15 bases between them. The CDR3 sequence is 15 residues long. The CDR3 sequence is CASRIQPDFSYEQYF. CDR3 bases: TGTGCCAGCAGGATTCAACCGGACTTCTCCTACGAGCAGTACTTC.

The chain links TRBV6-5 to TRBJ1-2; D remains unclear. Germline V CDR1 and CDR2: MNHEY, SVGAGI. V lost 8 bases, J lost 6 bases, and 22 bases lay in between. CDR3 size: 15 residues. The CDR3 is CASSSFPITTDGYTF. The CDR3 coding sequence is TGTGCCAGCTCCAGTTTCCCGATAACTACGGATGGCTACACCTTC.

In nucleotides, the CDR3 is TGTGCCAGCAGCTTAGGACCCACAATAAGACAGGGCTACGAGCAGTACTTC. It specifies CASSLGPTIRQGYEQYF. The gene calls are TRBV7-9 and TRBJ2-7; 7 bases are shared with TRBD1. Germline V gene lookup returns CDR1 SEHNR and CDR2 FQNEAQ (reference sequence). This CDR3 is built from 17 residues. The ends lost 1 base at V and 3 bases at J; junction bases unmatched: 12.

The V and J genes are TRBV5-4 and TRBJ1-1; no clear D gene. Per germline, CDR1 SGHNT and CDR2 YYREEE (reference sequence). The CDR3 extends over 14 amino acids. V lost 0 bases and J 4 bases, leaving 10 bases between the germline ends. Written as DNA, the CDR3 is TGTGCCAGCAGCTTGGAGGTAGCGGGCACTGAAGCTTTCTTT. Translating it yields CASSLEVAGTEAFF. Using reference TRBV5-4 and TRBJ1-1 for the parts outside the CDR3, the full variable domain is ETGVTQSPTHLIKTRGQQVTLRCSSQSGHNTVSWYQQALGQGPQFIFQYYREEENGRGNFPPRFSGLQFPNYSSELNVNALELDDSALYLCASSLEVAGTEAFFGQGTRLTVV.

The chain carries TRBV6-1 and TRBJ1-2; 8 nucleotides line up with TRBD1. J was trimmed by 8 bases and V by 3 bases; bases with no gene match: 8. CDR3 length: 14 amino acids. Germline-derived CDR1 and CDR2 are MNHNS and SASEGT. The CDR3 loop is CASSETGVIYGYTF. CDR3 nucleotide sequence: TGTGCCAGCAGTGAGACAGGGGTAATTTACGGCTACACCTTC.

The CDR3 DNA is TGTGCCAGCAGCCAAGATTCACTAGTTGACGAGCAGTACTTC. It codes for CASSQDSLVDEQYF. The chain uses TRBV14 and TRBJ2-7; D possibly corresponds to TRBD2 (5 bases). In germline, CDR1 is SGHDN, CDR2 FVKESK. Trimming stripped 0 bases from V and 5 bases from J, with 11 bases between. This CDR3 has 14 residues.

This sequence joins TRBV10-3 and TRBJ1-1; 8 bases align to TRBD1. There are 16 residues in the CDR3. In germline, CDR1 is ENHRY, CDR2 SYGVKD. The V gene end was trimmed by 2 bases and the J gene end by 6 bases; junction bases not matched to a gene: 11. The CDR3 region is CAISEGFGQGSPEAFF. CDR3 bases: TGTGCCATCAGTGAGGGGTTTGGACAGGGCAGCCCTGAAGCTTTCTTT.

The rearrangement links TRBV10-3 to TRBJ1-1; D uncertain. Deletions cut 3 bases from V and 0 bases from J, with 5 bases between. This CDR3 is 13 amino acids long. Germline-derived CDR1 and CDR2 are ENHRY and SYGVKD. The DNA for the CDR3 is TGTGCCATCAGTGAAGTAGTGAACACTGAAGCTTTCTTT. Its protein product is CAISEVVNTEAFF.

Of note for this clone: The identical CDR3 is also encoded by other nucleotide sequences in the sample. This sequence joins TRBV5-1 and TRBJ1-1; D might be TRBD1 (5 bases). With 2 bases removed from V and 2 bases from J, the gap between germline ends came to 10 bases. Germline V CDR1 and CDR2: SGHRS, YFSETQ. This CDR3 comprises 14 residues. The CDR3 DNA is TGCGCCAGCAGCTTAACCGGGGGAAACACTGAAGCTTTCTTT. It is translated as CASSLTGGNTEAFF.

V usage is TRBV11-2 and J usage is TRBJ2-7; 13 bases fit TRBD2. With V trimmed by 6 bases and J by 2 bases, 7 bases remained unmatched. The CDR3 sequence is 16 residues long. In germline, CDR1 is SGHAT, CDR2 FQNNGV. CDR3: CASRLAGGPTTYEQYF. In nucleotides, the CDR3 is TGTGCCAGCAGACTAGCGGGGGGGCCGACGACCTACGAGCAGTACTTC.

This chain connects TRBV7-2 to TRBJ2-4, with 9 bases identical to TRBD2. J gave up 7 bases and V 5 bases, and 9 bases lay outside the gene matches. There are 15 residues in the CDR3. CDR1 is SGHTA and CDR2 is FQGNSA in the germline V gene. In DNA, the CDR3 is TGTGCCAGCAGCCCTAGGGAGCGGGGGGCGAACATTCAGTACTTC. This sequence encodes CASSPRERGANIQYF.

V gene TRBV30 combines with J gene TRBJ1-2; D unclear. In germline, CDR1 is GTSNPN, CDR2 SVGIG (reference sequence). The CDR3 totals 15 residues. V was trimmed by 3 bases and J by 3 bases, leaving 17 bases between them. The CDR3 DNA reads TGTGCCTGGAGAGAAACAAGGGAGCTCCACTATGGCTACACCTTC. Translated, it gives CAWRETRELHYGYTF.

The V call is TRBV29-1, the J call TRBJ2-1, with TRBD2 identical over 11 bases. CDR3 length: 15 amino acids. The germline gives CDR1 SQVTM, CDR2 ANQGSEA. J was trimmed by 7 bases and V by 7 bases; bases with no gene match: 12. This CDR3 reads CSGLLAGDSRNEQFF. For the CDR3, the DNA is TGCAGCGGTTTACTAGCGGGAGACTCAAGGAATGAGCAGTTCTTC.

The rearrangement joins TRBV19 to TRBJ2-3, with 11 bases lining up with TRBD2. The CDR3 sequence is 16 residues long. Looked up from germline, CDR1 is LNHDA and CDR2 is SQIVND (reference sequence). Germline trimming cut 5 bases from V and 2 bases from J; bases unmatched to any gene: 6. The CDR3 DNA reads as TGTGCCAGTAGTCGCAATAGCGGGGGGGCCACAGATACGCAGTATTTT. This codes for CASSRNSGGATDTQYF. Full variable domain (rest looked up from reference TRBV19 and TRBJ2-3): DGGITQSPKYLFRKEGQNVTLSCEQNLNHDAMYWYRQDPGQGLRLIYYSQIVNDFQKGDIAEGYSVSREKKESFPLTVTSAQKNPTAFYLCASSRNSGGATDTQYFGPGTRLTVL.

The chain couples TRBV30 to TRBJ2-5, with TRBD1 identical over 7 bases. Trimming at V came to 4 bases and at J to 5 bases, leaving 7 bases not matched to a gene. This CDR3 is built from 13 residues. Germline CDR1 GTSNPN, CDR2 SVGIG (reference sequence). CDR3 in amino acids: CAWNQGERETQYF. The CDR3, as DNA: TGTGCCTGGAACCAGGGGGAGCGTGAGACCCAGTACTTC.

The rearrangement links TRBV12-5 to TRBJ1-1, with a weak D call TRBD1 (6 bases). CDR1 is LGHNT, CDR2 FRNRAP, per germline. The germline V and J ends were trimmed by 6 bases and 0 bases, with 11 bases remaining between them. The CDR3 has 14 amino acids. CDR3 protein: CASGWTALNTEAFF. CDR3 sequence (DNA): TGTGCTAGTGGATGGACAGCCCTGAACACTGAAGCTTTCTTT. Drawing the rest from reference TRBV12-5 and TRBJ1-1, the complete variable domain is DARVTQTPRHKVTEMGQEVTMRCQPILGHNTVFWYRQTMMQGLELLAYFRNRAPLDDSGMPKDRFSAEMPDATLATLKIQPSEPRDSAVYFCASGWTALNTEAFFGQGTRLTVV.

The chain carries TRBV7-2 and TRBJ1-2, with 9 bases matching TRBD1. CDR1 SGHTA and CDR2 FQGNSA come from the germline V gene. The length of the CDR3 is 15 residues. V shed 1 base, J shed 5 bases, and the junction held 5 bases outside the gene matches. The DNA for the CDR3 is TGTGCCAGCAGCTTAGAACAGGGGGCGCGGTATGGCTACACCTTC. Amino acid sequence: CASSLEQGARYGYTF.

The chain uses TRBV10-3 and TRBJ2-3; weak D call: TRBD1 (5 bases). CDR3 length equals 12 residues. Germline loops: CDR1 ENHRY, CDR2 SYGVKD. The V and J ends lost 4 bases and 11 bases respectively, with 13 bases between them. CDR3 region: CAISVDAGQQYF. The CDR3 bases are TGTGCCATCAGTGTGGACGCCGGACAGCAGTATTTT.

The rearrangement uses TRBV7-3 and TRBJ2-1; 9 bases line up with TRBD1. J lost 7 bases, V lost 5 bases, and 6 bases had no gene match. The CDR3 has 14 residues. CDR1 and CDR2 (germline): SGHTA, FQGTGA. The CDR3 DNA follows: TGTGCCAGCAGCACCGGGACAGGGACGAATGAGCAGTTCTTC. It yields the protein CASSTGTGTNEQFF.